The text below deals with one TCR beta chain. Its antigen remains unidentified. The V segment lost 1 base and the J segment 0 bases; nucleotides outside the gene matches: 2. This CDR3 has 17 amino acids. CDR1 is SEHNR and CDR2 is FQNEAQ in the germline V gene (reference sequence). Vbeta (60) and Jbeta (13) primers were used in the PCR. Data came from immunoSEQ multiplex PCR; TCRdb stores just in-frame clones and leaves some out. This repertoire shows fewer than 200,000 clones, about 80% found once; its top ten account for roughly 2%. This sample is drawn from a study of cytomegalovirus exposure and HLA in healthy donors. Study-level background: An earlier analysis identified 110 million or so unique TCR beta sequences in about 200 million T cells. Study results and limitations: Reportedly, TCR beta sequences accurately predicted HLA-A and HLA-B alleles in most subjects. Per a prior analysis, the majority of TCR beta V segments were productive roughly 87% or roughly 30% of the time. Reported performance of the classifier showed diagnosis of cytomegalovirus status with high specificity and sensitivity.

The J gene is TRBJ1-5, the V gene TRBV7-9; 11 nucleotides match TRBD1. The sample consisted of PBMCs. The TCR comes from a woman aged 25-40 years in good health and CMV-seronegative. The CDR3 sequence: CASSLGGTGGSNQPQHF. The CDR3 region has the DNA TGTGCCAGCAGCTTAGGTGGGACAGGGGGTAGCAATCAGCCCCAGCATTTT.